Each of the 32 T cell receptor beta chains below was sequenced from the same sample in a study of cytomegalovirus exposure and HLA in healthy donors. PCR employed 60 Vbeta and 13 Jbeta primers. Method: immunoSEQ multiplex PCR; TCRdb's copy keeps in-frame clones and lacks some. In the table there are 130,000 to 150,000 clones, 74% of which are singletons. Material: PBMCs. The receptors were gathered from a man between 18 and 35 years old in good health and CMV-seropositive.

The chain carries TRBV5-6 and TRBJ1-3, with TRBD1 identical over 8 bases. The germline gives CDR1 SGHDT, CDR2 YYEEEE. J lost 1 base, V lost 6 bases, and 9 bases had no gene match. The CDR3 is made up of 16 amino acids. The CDR3 spells CASTRDRGLSGNTIYF. The CDR3 bases are TGTGCCAGCACCCGCGACAGGGGCCTTTCTGGAAACACCATATATTTT. The entire variable domain, with the rest obtained from reference TRBV5-6 and TRBJ1-3, is as follows: DAGVTQSPTHLIKTRGQQVTLRCSPKSGHDTVSWYQQALGQGPQFIFQYYEEEERQRGNFPDRFSGHQFPNYSSELNVNALLLGDSALYLCASTRDRGLSGNTIYFGEGSWLTVV.

This sequence joins TRBV7-6 and TRBJ2-1, with a possible D match to TRBD2 (6 bases). The germline gives CDR1 SGHVS, CDR2 FNYEAQ. The CDR3 extends over 14 amino acids. V was cut by 1 base and J by 6 bases, with 10 bases left in between. The CDR3 spells CASSLVGSGNEQFF. The CDR3 DNA reads as TGTGCCAGCAGCTTAGTGGGTAGCGGCAATGAGCAGTTCTTC.

V gene TRBV2 combines with J gene TRBJ1-1; 8 nucleotides line up with TRBD1. The germline gives CDR1 SNHLY, CDR2 FYNNEI. V was pared by 3 bases and J by 5 bases, with 5 bases of the junction left unmatched. The CDR3 is 14 residues long. The CDR3 region is CASSDGRGPTEAFF. The CDR3 nucleotides read TGTGCCAGCAGTGACGGCAGGGGGCCGACTGAAGCTTTCTTT.

This chain uses TRBV14 with TRBJ2-2; TRBD1 aligns across 7 bases. This CDR3 has 16 residues. The germline gives CDR1 SGHDN, CDR2 FVKESK. V shed 4 bases, J shed 4 bases, and the junction held 9 bases outside the gene matches. CDR3 sequence: CASSRAGAGGTGELFF. For the CDR3, the DNA is TGTGCCAGCAGCCGAGCCGGAGCAGGGGGCACCGGGGAGCTGTTTTTT.

This clone showed up just once. The chain combines TRBV30 with TRBJ2-7; 7 bases fit TRBD2. With 5 bases clipped from V and 2 bases from J, the junction kept 9 bases outside the gene matches. This CDR3 has 14 residues. CDR1 is GTSNPN and CDR2 is SVGIG in the germline V gene (reference sequence). CDR3 loop: CAWGISGVPYEQYF. Here the CDR3 DNA reads TGTGCCTGGGGAATAAGCGGGGTCCCCTACGAGCAGTACTTC.

The chain links TRBV19 to TRBJ1-5; D unresolved. The CDR3 loop spans 12 amino acids. Per the germline V gene, CDR1 is LNHDA and CDR2 is SQIVND (reference sequence). V was shortened by 8 bases and J by 7 bases, with 12 bases between the two germline ends. Written as DNA, the CDR3 is TGTGCCAGTCGGGGTGCGGGCCAGCCCCAGCATTTT. Amino acids: CASRGAGQPQHF.

The chain recombines TRBV4-2 with TRBJ2-7; D gene ambiguous. Germline V lookup: CDR1 LGHNA, CDR2 YNFKEQ. The length of the CDR3 is 16 residues. V was trimmed by 4 bases and J by 1 base, leaving 17 bases between them. CDR3 nucleotide sequence: TGTGCCAGCAGCCTCAGTAGGATGGAGACGTCCTACGAGCAGTACTTC. This codes for CASSLSRMETSYEQYF.

The rearrangement links TRBV6-5 to TRBJ2-3; D perhaps matches TRBD2 (7 bases). CDR1 and CDR2 (germline): MNHEY, SVGAGI. This CDR3 is built from 15 residues. With 2 bases removed from V and 4 bases from J, the gap between germline ends came to 13 bases. CDR3 protein: CASSYSAGASDTQYF. As DNA, the CDR3 is TGTGCCAGCAGTTACAGCGCGGGGGCATCAGATACGCAGTATTTT.

The gene calls are TRBV28 and TRBJ1-1; D is possibly TRBD1 (6 bases). With 6 bases removed from V and 3 bases from J, the gap between germline ends came to 11 bases. Looked up from germline, CDR1 is MDHEN and CDR2 is SYDVKM. CDR3 size: 13 residues. The CDR3 sequence: CASRGQTYTEAFF. Here the CDR3 DNA reads TGTGCCAGCAGAGGACAGACTTACACTGAAGCTTTCTTT.

A note on this clone: Sequence at one end of the junction differs from germline and may be a read error. The chain uses TRBV5-6 and TRBJ2-3; D unresolved. The length of the CDR3 is 13 residues. In germline, CDR1 is SGHDT, CDR2 YYEEEE. The DNA for the CDR3 is TGTGCCAGCAGCTTGGGTAGCACGGATACGCAGTATTTT. This encodes CASSLGSTDTQYF.

The V call is TRBV2, the J call TRBJ1-2; D is uncertain. This CDR3 spans 13 amino acids. Per the germline V gene, CDR1 is SNHLY and CDR2 is FYNNEI. V was trimmed by 3 bases and J by 0 bases, leaving 5 bases between them. The CDR3 here is CASSDPANYGYTF. The DNA for the CDR3 is TGTGCCAGCAGTGACCCGGCTAACTATGGCTACACCTTC.

The gene calls are TRBV15 and TRBJ1-2; D is uncertain. The V end lost 1 base, the J end lost 4 bases, and 7 bases lay between the germline ends. This CDR3 has 13 amino acids. Per germline, CDR1 LNHNV and CDR2 YYDKDF (reference sequence). This CDR3 reads CATSRVLLYGYTF. The CDR3 coding sequence is TGTGCCACCAGCAGAGTACTCCTCTATGGCTACACCTTC.

The chain carries TRBV7-9 and TRBJ2-2; 9 nucleotides align to TRBD1. J was trimmed by 0 bases and V by 5 bases; bases with no gene match: 7. This CDR3 is built from 17 residues. In germline, CDR1 is SEHNR, CDR2 FQNEAQ (reference sequence). CDR3 amino acids: CASSQDRGPSNTGELFF. The CDR3 coding sequence is TGTGCCAGCAGCCAGGACAGGGGCCCCTCGAACACCGGGGAGCTGTTTTTT.

With regard to this clone: Germline is not matched at one junction end, which may reflect a read error. This chain links TRBV20-1 with TRBJ2-5, with D perhaps TRBD2 (6 bases). CDR3 size: 11 residues. CDR1 DFQATT and CDR2 SNEGSKA come from the germline V gene (reference sequence). The CDR3 sequence is CSASSRETRYF. The CDR3 DNA reads as TGCAGTGCTAGCTCACGGGAGACCCGGTACTTC.

V gene TRBV27 combines with J gene TRBJ2-4; 8 nucleotides line up with TRBD1. V dropped 0 bases and J dropped 8; count of bases not matched to a gene: 6. CDR3 length equals 15 residues. CDR1 MNHEY and CDR2 SMNVEV come from the germline V gene (reference sequence). The CDR3 spells CASSLSRQGWDIQYF. CDR3 nucleotides: TGTGCCAGCAGTTTATCTCGACAGGGGTGGGACATTCAGTACTTC.

This chain links TRBV5-1 with TRBJ1-6; 11 bases agree with TRBD1. The length of the CDR3 is 16 residues. Germline V gene lookup returns CDR1 SGHRS and CDR2 YFSETQ. V lost 5 bases, J lost 10 bases, and 11 bases stayed unmatched. CDR3 in DNA: TGCGCCAGCAGGCCGGGACAGGGGGGTTCGGGATCACCCCTCCACTTT. Protein: CASRPGQGGSGSPLHF.

The V and J genes are TRBV7-8 and TRBJ2-7, with D possibly matching TRBD1 (6 bases). The CDR3 extends over 14 amino acids. V was shortened by 6 bases and J by 8 bases, with 20 bases between the two germline ends. The germline gives CDR1 SGHVS, CDR2 FQNEAQ. The CDR3 here is CASSLGTSVLKQYF. CDR3 in DNA: TGTGCCAGCAGTTTGGGGACATCAGTTTTGAAGCAGTACTTC.

The chain recombines TRBV29-1 with TRBJ2-5; a possible D gene is TRBD1 (5 bases). The tail of the sequence fits TRBJ2-7 better, so the J call may be wrong. The germline gives CDR1 SQVTM, CDR2 ANQGSEA. This CDR3 comprises 11 residues. The CDR3 DNA is TGCAGCGGACGGACACCCTACGAGCAGTACTTC. Translating gives CSGRTPYEQYF.

Turning to this clone: Other DNA sequences in this specimen translate into the identical CDR3. As DNA, the CDR3 is TGCGCCAGCTCAGGACAGGGAGCTAATGAAAAACTGTTTTTT. Its protein is CASSGQGANEKLFF. This chain links TRBV5-1 with TRBJ1-4; 8 nucleotides line up with TRBD1. The CDR3 loop spans 14 amino acids. The trim removed 7 bases at V and 3 bases at J, leaving 5 bases unmatched. Per the germline V gene, CDR1 is SGHRS and CDR2 is YFSETQ.

V gene TRBV7-3 combines with J gene TRBJ2-1; TRBD2 matches at 10 bases. The junction had 10 bases not matched to a gene; V was cut back by 3 bases and J by 5 bases. CDR1 is SGHTA and CDR2 is FQGTGA in the germline V gene. The CDR3 spans 17 residues. CDR3 in DNA: TGTGCCAGCAGCTTGAGGGTAGCGGGAGGACACAACAATGAGCAGTTCTTC. Its translation: CASSLRVAGGHNNEQFF.

V usage is TRBV29-1 and J usage is TRBJ2-2, with a weak D call TRBD1 (5 bases). CDR3 length equals 15 residues. Trimming took off 0 bases at V and 7 bases at J, with 15 bases between the two ends. Looked up from germline, CDR1 is SQVTM and CDR2 is ANQGSEA. The CDR3: CSVEDPSQGVGELFF. As DNA, the CDR3 is TGCAGCGTTGAAGACCCTAGTCAGGGCGTCGGGGAGCTGTTTTTT.

The V call is TRBV4-1, the J call TRBJ1-5, with a tentative D call TRBD1 (5 bases). The CDR3 is 17 residues long. Germline lookup yields CDR1 MGHRA and CDR2 YSYEKL. The V end was cut by 0 bases, the J end by 1 base, with 13 bases between. This CDR3 reads CASSQEGGVLSNQPQHF. DNA for the CDR3: TGCGCCAGCAGCCAAGAGGGGGGAGTCCTGAGCAATCAGCCCCAGCATTTT.

This clone was detected a few times. V is TRBV6-1 and J is TRBJ1-5, with TRBD1 identical over 7 bases. The CDR3 has 15 residues. Losses at the gene ends were 7 bases for V and 6 bases for J; bases not matched to a gene: 12. Germline V gene lookup returns CDR1 MNHNS and CDR2 SASEGT. CDR3 bases: TGTGCCAGCATTTCCACAGGGGTATCAACTCAGCCCCAGCATTTT. Translated: CASISTGVSTQPQHF.

About this clone itself: The sample contains more than one DNA sequence encoding this CDR3. This chain connects TRBV7-2 to TRBJ1-5, with no clear D. Trimming stripped 6 bases from V and 2 bases from J, with 5 bases between. There are 12 residues in the CDR3. Germline values: CDR1 SGHTA, CDR2 FQGNSA. This CDR3 is CASSRGNQPQHF. The CDR3 coding sequence is TGTGCCAGCAGTCGAGGCAATCAGCCCCAGCATTTT.

The chain links TRBV5-1 to TRBJ1-1; the D gene is possibly TRBD1 (5 bases). V gave up 4 bases and J gave up 1 base, with 8 bases separating them. Germline V gene data show CDR1 as SGHRS and CDR2 as YFSETQ. The CDR3 consists of 13 residues. DNA for the CDR3: TGCGCCAGCAGCCGCGGGGCGAACACTGAAGCTTTCTTT. This sequence encodes CASSRGANTEAFF.

This clone was counted only a few times. This chain joins TRBV4-2 and TRBJ1-6; TRBD1 is a possible D gene (5 bases). The germline V and J ends were trimmed by 2 bases and 7 bases, with 12 bases remaining between them. The CDR3 loop spans 15 amino acids. CDR1 LGHNA and CDR2 YNFKEQ come from the germline V gene. The CDR3 coding sequence is TGTGCCAGCAGCCAACCTGCGGGACTCAATTCACCCCTCCACTTT. As protein: CASSQPAGLNSPLHF.

V and J are TRBV2 and TRBJ2-7, with D perhaps TRBD2 (6 bases). The V and J ends lost 4 bases and 3 bases respectively, with 13 bases between them. The CDR3 length is 14 residues. Germline CDR1 and CDR2: SNHLY and FYNNEI. The CDR3 bases are TGTGCCAGCAGTGCCCAGAGGGGAGGCTACGAGCAGTACTTC. It codes for CASSAQRGGYEQYF.

The chain has TRBV2 and TRBJ2-1; TRBD2 agrees at 10 bases. CDR3 length equals 18 residues. J gave up 1 base and V 7 bases, and 13 bases lay outside the gene matches. The germline V gene encodes CDR1 SNHLY and CDR2 FYNNEI. CDR3: CASNQPQASGSSYNEQFF. DNA of the CDR3: TGTGCCAGCAACCAGCCCCAGGCTAGCGGGAGTTCCTACAATGAGCAGTTCTTC.

V usage is TRBV13 and J usage is TRBJ2-4, with D maybe TRBD1 (5 bases). Looked up from germline, CDR1 is PRHDT and CDR2 is FYEKMQ (reference sequence). The ends were cut back, 1 base at V and 8 bases at J, with 9 bases in the middle. The CDR3 covers 13 residues. CDR3 in amino acids: CASSLDRSDIQYF. The CDR3 DNA reads TGTGCCAGCAGCTTAGACAGGTCGGACATTCAGTACTTC.

This rearrangement joins TRBV7-6 to TRBJ2-7; D is undetermined. V lost 2 bases, J lost 2 bases, and 10 bases lay in between. This CDR3 contains 14 residues. CDR1 SGHVS and CDR2 FNYEAQ come from the germline V gene. The CDR3 here is CASSLSVGAYEQYF. The CDR3, as DNA: TGTGCCAGCAGCTTAAGCGTAGGAGCCTACGAGCAGTACTTC.

This rearrangement joins TRBV29-1 to TRBJ1-1; D remains unclear. The CDR3 is 12 residues long. V lost 7 bases and J 5 bases, leaving 14 bases between the germline ends. Germline CDR1 SQVTM, CDR2 ANQGSEA. The CDR3 reads CSAREGWTEAFF. The CDR3 DNA reads TGCAGCGCCCGGGAGGGTTGGACTGAAGCTTTCTTT.

V and J are TRBV9 and TRBJ2-1, with D perhaps matching TRBD2 (7 bases). The CDR3 extends over 15 amino acids. From germline, CDR1 is SGDLS and CDR2 YYNGEE. V lost 3 bases and J 5 bases, leaving 15 bases between the germline ends. The CDR3 nucleotides read TGTGCCAGCAGCGGCGGGGTCGGGGGGCACAATGAGCAGTTCTTC. Encoded protein: CASSGGVGGHNEQFF. Supplemented by reference TRBV9 and TRBJ2-1, the full variable domain reads DSGVTQTPKHLITATGQRVTLRCSPRSGDLSVYWYQQSLDQGLQFLIQYYNGEERAKGNILERFSAQQFPDLHSELNLSSLELGDSALYFCASSGGVGGHNEQFFGPGTRLTVL.